The entry below gives a single T cell receptor beta chain sequence along with its context. Its antigen is still unknown. Cultured CD4+ T-cell DNA underwent Oncomine TCR Beta short-read sequencing. In TCRdb, the PCR reads were re-called with MiXCR into one record per CDR3 protein. The profile shows approximately 14,000 distinct CDR3 sequences, around 53% of them singletons. The data originate from a study of vaccination and CD4 T cells after COVID-19. CDR3 length equals 15 residues. CDR1 is SGHRS, CDR2 YFSETQ, per germline. V dropped 2 bases and J dropped 1 base, with 9 bases sitting between them. General study results and limits: Median SARS-CoV-2-reactive clonotype numbers went up from roughly 19 to 38, but not significantly.

Indicated treatment: roughly 10-day PBMC culture with coronavirus spike peptide pools or control peptides (ViraFEST assay). The clonotype was recovered from a human donor who had recovered from COVID-19. The sequenced sample consisted of CD4+ T cells from blood, cultured in vitro. This chain links TRBV5-1 with TRBJ2-2; perhaps D is TRBD1 or TRBD2 (5 bases each). CDR3: CASSFGGVNTGELFF. The CDR3 DNA reads as TGCGCCAGCAGCTTTGGGGGTGTGAACACCGGGGAGCTGTTTTTT.